This note documents a single T cell receptor (beta chain) sequence. The data stem from a study of blood T cell repertoires in COVID-19. Produced via immunoSEQ multiplex PCR; TCRdb's table is partial and in-frame only. Seen here are some 110,000 clones, roughly 86% observed once, and the top ten hold about 5%. Sequencing was done on a sample of peripheral blood. This sequence was found in a human donor in a cohort sampled during active COVID-19.

CDR3 bases: TGTGCCAGCAGTGAGGCCTGGGGAGGTGGCTACACCTTC. It encodes CASSEAWGGGYTF. V usage is TRBV2 and J usage is TRBJ1-2; D not certain. The CDR3 has 13 amino acids. V dropped 3 bases and J dropped 7 bases, with 12 bases sitting between them. Germline values: CDR1 SNHLY, CDR2 FYNNEI.